The clone carrying this TCR beta chain came up many times. Its antigen is as yet unknown. TCRbeta library preparation incorporated unique molecular identifiers. TCRdb processed the PCR reads anew with MiXCR; each CDR3 protein has one entry. The repertoire includes about 150,000 distinct CDR3 sequences, around 10% of them detected once, and less than 15% sits in the top ten. The sample originates from a study of T-cell reconstitution after alpha-beta-depleted transplantation in children. Study-wide results and caveats: At around two months after transplant, the alpha-beta T cells were reportedly derived from several hundred expanded clones that came from non-depleted graft cells.

Germline V gene data show CDR1 as SQVTM and CDR2 as ANQGSEA. The CDR3 totals 13 residues. Losses at the gene ends were 7 bases for V and 7 bases for J; bases not matched to a gene: 9. The sequenced sample was PBMCs, obtained before TCRalphabeta/CD19-depleted stem cell transplant. The source of this sequence is a boy between 2 and 10 years old with acute myeloid leukemia, due to receive a stem cell transplant. The V call is TRBV29-1, the J call TRBJ2-7, with 11 bases lining up with TRBD1. In nucleotides, the CDR3 is TGCAGCGCCGGGACAGGGGGATCCTTGGAGCAGTACTTC. Encoded protein: CSAGTGGSLEQYF.